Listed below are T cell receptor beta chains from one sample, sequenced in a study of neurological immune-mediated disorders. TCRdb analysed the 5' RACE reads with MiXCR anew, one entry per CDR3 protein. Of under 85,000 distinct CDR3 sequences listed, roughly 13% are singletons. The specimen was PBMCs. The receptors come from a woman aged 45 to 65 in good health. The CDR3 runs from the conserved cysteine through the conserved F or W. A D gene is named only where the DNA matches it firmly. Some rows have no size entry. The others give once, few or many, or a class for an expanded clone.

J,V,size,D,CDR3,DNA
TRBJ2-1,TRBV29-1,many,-,CSVEDLKNLNGEQFF,TGCAGCGTTGAAGATCTTAAGAACCTAAACGGTGAGCAGTTCTTC
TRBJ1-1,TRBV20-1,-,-,CSASADMNTEAFF,TGCAGTGCTTCGGCAGATATGAACACTGAAGCTTTCTTT
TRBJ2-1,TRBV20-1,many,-,CSGPLGSEQFF,TGCAGTGGTCCGTTAGGAAGTGAGCAGTTCTTC
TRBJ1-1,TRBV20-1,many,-,CSASRQMRDTEAFF,TGCAGTGCTAGTAGGCAGATGCGGGACACTGAAGCTTTCTTT
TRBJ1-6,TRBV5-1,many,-,CASSLDRVPSPLHF,TGCGCCAGCAGCTTGGACAGGGTGCCCTCACCCCTCCACTTT
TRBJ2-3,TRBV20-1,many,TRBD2,CSLLTTLAGRTDTQYF,TGCAGTCTCCTTACAACTTTAGCGGGAAGGACAGATACGCAGTATTTT
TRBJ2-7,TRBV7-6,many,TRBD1,CASSLEPSRTGYEQYF,TGTGCCAGCAGCTTAGAACCTTCTAGGACAGGCTACGAGCAGTACTTC
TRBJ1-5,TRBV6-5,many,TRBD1,CASSITGTGVNQPQHF,TGTGCCAGCAGTATTACGGGGACAGGGGTGAATCAGCCCCAGCATTTT
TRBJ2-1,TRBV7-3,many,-,CASSLLSSDGEQFF,TGTGCCAGCAGCTTACTTTCTAGCGATGGTGAGCAGTTCTTC
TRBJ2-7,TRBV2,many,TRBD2,CASSGTNPYEQYF,TGTGCCAGCAGCGGGACTAACCCCTACGAGCAGTACTTC
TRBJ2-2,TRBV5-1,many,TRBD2,CASTFSAGGSTGELFF,TGCGCCAGCACCTTTTCTGCGGGGGGAAGCACCGGGGAGCTGTTTTTT
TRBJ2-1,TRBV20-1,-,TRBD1,CSARTTGTASYNEQFF,TGCAGTGCTAGGACAACAGGGACAGCCTCCTACAATGAGCAGTTCTTC
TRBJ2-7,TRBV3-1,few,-,CASSFRRGRDAPHEQYF,TGTGCCAGCAGCTTTAGGAGGGGGCGAGACGCCCCCCACGAGCAGTACTTC
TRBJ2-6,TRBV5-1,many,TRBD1,CASKVGQGSSGANVLTF,TGCGCCAGCAAAGTAGGACAGGGGAGCTCTGGGGCCAACGTCCTGACTTTC
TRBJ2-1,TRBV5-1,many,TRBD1,CASSLSRTGSSEQFF,TGCGCCAGCAGCTTGTCTAGGACAGGGTCGAGTGAGCAGTTCTTC
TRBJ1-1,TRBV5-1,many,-,CASSSIWGGPTEAFF,TGCGCCAGCAGCTCGATATGGGGGGGGCCAACTGAAGCTTTCTTT
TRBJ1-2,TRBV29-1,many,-,CSVVSGDYTF,TGCAGCGTTGTATCGGGGGACTACACCTTC
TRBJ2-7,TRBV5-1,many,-,CASSLAGLWEQYF,TGCGCCAGCAGCTTGGCTGGCCTCTGGGAGCAGTACTTC
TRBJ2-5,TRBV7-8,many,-,CASSLASWQETQYF,TGTGCCAGCAGCTTAGCCTCGTGGCAAGAGACCCAGTACTTC
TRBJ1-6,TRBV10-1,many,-,CASSESRSPLHF,TGCGCCAGCAGTGAGTCGCGATCACCCCTCCACTTT
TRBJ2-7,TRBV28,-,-,CASSLRGYNYEQYF,TGTGCCAGCAGTTTAAGGGGATACAATTACGAGCAGTACTTC
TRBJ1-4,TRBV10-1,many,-,CARGGGKLFF,TGCGCCAGAGGGGGGGGAAAACTGTTTTTT
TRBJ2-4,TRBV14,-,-,CASSQVTGRNIQYF,TGTGCCAGCAGCCAAGTTACAGGGAGGAACATTCAGTACTTC
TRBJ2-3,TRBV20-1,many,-,CSVRTRTDTQYF,TGCAGTGTTCGGACACGCACAGATACGCAGTATTTT
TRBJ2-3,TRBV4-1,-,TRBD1,CASSQEKRTGWADTQYF,TGCGCCAGCAGCCAAGAGAAGCGGACAGGGTGGGCAGATACGCAGTATTTT
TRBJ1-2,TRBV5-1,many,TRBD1,CASRPPDRGPGYTF,TGCGCCAGCAGGCCTCCTGACAGGGGGCCGGGCTACACCTTC
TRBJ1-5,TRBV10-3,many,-,CAISPGGDSNQPQHF,TGTGCCATCAGTCCCGGCGGTGATAGCAATCAGCCCCAGCATTTT
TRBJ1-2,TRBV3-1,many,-,CASTRGNYGYTF,TGTGCCAGCACCCGGGGGAACTATGGCTACACCTTC
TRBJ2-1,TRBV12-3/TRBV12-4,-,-,CASMGSSYNEQFF,TGTGCCAGCATGGGGAGCTCCTACAATGAGCAGTTCTTC
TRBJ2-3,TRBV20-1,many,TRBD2,CSARTSGFGTDTQYF,TGCAGTGCTCGGACTAGCGGGTTCGGCACAGATACGCAGTATTTT
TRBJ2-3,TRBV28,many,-,CASSLLGTDTQYF,TGTGCCAGCAGTTTATTGGGCACAGATACGCAGTATTTT
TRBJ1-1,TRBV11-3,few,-,CASSLDPGWGKAFF,TGTGCCAGCAGCTTAGATCCGGGGTGGGGGAAAGCTTTCTTT
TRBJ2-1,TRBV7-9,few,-,CASSIKEGAYNEQFF,TGTGCCAGCAGCATAAAAGAAGGGGCGTACAATGAGCAGTTCTTC
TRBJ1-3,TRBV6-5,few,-,CASGIGTGNTIYF,TGTGCCAGCGGTATCGGTACTGGAAACACCATATATTTT
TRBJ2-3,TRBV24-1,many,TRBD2,CATSDLEEAGISDTQYF,TGTGCCACCAGTGATTTGGAAGAAGCGGGGATTTCAGATACGCAGTATTTT
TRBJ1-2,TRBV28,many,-,CASSSTGPLLGYTF,TGTGCCAGCAGTTCAACCGGGCCCCTATTAGGCTACACCTTC
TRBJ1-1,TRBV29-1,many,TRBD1,CSARGQGRVDEAFF,TGCAGCGCCCGGGGACAGGGGAGGGTGGATGAAGCTTTCTTT
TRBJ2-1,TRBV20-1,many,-,CSALRNYGNEQFF,TGCAGTGCTCTACGAAACTATGGCAATGAGCAGTTCTTC
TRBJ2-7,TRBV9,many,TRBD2,CASSSSGGGYEQYF,TGTGCCAGCAGTTCCAGCGGGGGAGGCTACGAGCAGTACTTC
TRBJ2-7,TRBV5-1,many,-,CASSLEAGNHEQYF,TGCGCCAGCAGCTTGGAGGCGGGGAACCACGAGCAGTACTTC
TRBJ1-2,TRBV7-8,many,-,CASSFSEGYGYTF,TGTGCCAGCAGCTTCTCAGAAGGCTATGGCTACACCTTC